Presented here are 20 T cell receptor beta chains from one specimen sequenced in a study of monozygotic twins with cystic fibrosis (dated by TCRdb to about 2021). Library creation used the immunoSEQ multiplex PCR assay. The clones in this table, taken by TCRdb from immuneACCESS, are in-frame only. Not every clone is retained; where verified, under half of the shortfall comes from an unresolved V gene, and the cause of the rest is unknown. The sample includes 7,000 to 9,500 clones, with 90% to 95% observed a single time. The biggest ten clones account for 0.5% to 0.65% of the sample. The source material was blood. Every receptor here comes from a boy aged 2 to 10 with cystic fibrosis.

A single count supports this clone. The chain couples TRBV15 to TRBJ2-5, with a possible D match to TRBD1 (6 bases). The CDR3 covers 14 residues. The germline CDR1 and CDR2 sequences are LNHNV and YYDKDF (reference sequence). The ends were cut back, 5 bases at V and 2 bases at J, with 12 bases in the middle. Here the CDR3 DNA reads TGTGCCACCAGCGGTGAGGGGGAGCAAGAGACCCAGTACTTC. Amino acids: CATSGEGEQETQYF.

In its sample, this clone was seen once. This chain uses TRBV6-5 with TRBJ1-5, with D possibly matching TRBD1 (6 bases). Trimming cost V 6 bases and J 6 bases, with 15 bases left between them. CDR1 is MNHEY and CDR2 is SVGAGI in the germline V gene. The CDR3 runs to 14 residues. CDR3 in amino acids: CASRKGGAGQPQHF. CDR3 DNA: TGTGCCAGCAGGAAAGGGGGGGCGGGTCAGCCCCAGCATTTT.

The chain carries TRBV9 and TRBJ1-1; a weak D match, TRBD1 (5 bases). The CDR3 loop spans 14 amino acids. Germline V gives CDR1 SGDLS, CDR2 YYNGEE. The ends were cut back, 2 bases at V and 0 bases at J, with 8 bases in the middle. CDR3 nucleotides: TGTGCCAGCAGCGTGGGGACCGTGAACACTGAAGCTTTCTTT. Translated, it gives CASSVGTVNTEAFF.

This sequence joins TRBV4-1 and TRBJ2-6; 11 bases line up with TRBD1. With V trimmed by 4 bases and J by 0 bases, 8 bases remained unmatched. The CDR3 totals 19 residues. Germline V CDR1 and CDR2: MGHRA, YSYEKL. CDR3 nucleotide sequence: TGCGCCAGCAGCCGGGGACAGGGGGTGATAACCTCTGGGGCCAACGTCCTGACTTTC. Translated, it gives CASSRGQGVITSGANVLTF.

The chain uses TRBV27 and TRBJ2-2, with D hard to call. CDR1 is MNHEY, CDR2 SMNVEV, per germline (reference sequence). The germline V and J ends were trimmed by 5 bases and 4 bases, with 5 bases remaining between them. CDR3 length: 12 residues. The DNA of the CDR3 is TGTGCCAGCAGTGTTGTCACCGGGGAGCTGTTTTTT. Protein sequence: CASSVVTGELFF.

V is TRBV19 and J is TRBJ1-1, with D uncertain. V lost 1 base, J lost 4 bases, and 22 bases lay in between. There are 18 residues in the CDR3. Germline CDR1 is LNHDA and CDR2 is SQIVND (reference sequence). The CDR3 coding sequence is TGTGCCAGTAGTATAGGATTAGTTCAGCCCCAGCCCTTCACTGAAGCTTTCTTT. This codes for CASSIGLVQPQPFTEAFF. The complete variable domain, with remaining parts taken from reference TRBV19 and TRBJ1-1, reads DGGITQSPKYLFRKEGQNVTLSCEQNLNHDAMYWYRQDPGQGLRLIYYSQIVNDFQKGDIAEGYSVSREKKESFPLTVTSAQKNPTAFYLCASSIGLVQPQPFTEAFFGQGTRLTVV.

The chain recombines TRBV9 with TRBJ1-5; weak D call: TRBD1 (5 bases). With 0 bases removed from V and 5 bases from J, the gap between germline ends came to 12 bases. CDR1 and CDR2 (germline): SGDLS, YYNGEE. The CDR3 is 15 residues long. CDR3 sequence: CASSVDPDSYQPQHF. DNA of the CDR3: TGTGCCAGCAGCGTAGATCCAGACAGTTATCAGCCCCAGCATTTT.

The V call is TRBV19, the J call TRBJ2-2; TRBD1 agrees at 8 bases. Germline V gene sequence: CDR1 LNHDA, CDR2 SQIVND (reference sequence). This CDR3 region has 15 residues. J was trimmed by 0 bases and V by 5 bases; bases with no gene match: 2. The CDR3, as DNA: TGTGCCAGTAGTTCAGGGGGCACGAACACCGGGGAGCTGTTTTTT. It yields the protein CASSSGGTNTGELFF.

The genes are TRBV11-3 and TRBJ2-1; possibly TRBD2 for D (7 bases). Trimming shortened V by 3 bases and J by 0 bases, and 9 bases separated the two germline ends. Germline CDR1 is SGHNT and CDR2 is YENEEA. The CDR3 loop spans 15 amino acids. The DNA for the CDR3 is TGTGCCAGCAGCTTGGGGGGGCCCTCCTACAATGAGCAGTTCTTC. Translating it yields CASSLGGPSYNEQFF.

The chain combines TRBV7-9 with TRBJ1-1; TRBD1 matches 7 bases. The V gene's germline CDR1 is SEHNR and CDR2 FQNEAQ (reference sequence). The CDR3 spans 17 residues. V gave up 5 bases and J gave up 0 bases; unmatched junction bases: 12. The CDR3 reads CASSGEGQWSLNTEAFF. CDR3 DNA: TGTGCCAGCAGCGGAGAGGGACAGTGGTCCCTGAACACTGAAGCTTTCTTT.

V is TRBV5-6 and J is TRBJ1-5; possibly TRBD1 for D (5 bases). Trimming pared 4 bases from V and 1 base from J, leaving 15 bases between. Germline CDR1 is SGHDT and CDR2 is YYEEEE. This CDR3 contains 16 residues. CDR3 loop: CASSARREGSNQPQHF. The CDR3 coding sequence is TGTGCCAGCAGCGCGCGCAGGGAGGGCAGCAATCAGCCCCAGCATTTT.

The CDR3 loop is CASSQDHSSGANVLTF. CDR3 bases: TGCGCCAGCAGCCAAGATCACAGCTCTGGGGCCAACGTCCTGACTTTC. The chain uses TRBV4-3 and TRBJ2-6; D unresolved. This CDR3 has 16 residues. The ends were cut back, 0 bases at V and 0 bases at J, with 6 bases in the middle. Germline assignment: CDR1 LGHNA and CDR2 YSLEER.

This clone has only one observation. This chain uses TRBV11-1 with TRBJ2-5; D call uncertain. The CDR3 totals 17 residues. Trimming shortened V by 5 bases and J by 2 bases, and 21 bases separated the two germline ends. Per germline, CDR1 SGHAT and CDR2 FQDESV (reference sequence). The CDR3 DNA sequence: TGTGCCAGCAGCCTAAGCCGTTGGACGGAAAGACAAGAGACCCAGTACTTC. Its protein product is CASSLSRWTERQETQYF.

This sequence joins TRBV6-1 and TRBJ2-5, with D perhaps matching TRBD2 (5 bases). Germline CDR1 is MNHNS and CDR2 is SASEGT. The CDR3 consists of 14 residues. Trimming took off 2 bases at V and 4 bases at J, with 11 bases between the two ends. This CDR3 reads CASSESGWRETQYF. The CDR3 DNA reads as TGTGCCAGCAGTGAATCGGGGTGGCGAGAGACCCAGTACTTC.

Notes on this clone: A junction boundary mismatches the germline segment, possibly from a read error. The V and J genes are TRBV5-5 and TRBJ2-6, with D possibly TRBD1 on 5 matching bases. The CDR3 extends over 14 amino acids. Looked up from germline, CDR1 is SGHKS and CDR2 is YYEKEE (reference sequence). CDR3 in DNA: TGTGCCAGCAGTTTGGGGCCTGGGGCCAACGTCCTGACTTTC. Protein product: CASSLGPGANVLTF.

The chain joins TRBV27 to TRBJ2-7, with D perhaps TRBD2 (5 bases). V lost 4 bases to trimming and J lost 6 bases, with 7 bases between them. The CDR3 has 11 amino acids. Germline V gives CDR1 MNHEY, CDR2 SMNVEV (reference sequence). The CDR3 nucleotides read TGTGCCAGCAGTTATGGAGGCGAGCAGTACTTC. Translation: CASSYGGEQYF.

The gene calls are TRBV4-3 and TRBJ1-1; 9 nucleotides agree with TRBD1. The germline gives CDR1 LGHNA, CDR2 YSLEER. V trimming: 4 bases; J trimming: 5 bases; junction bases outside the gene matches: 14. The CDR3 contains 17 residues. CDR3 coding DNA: TGCGCCAGCAGCCCGGGAGGGACAGGGTTGACTCAAACTGAAGCTTTCTTT. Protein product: CASSPGGTGLTQTEAFF.

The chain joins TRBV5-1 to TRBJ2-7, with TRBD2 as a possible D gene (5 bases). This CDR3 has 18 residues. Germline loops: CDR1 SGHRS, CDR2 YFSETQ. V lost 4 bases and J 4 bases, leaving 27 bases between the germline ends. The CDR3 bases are TGCGCCAGCAGCCTAAGATCCGGGAACTCCGGGCTGAATTACGAGCAGTACTTC. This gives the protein CASSLRSGNSGLNYEQYF. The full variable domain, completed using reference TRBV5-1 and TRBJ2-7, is KAGVTQTPRYLIKTRGQQVTLSCSPISGHRSVSWYQQTPGQGLQFLFEYFSETQRNKGNFPGRFSGRQFSNSRSEMNVSTLELGDSALYLCASSLRSGNSGLNYEQYFGPGTRLTVT.

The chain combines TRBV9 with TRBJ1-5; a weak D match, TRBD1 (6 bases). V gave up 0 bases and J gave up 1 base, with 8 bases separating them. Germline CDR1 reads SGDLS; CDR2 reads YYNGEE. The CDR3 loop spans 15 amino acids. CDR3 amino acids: CASSVAGASNQPQHF. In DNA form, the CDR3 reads TGTGCCAGCAGCGTAGCAGGGGCGAGCAATCAGCCCCAGCATTTT.

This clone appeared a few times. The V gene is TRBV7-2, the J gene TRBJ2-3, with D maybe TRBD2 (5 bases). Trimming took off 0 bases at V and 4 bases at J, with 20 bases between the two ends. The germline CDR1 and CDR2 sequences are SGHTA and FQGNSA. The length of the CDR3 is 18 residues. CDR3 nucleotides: TGTGCCAGCAGCTTAGCCCTCTTAGCGATCTATCCCCCAGATACGCAGTATTTT. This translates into CASSLALLAIYPPDTQYF.